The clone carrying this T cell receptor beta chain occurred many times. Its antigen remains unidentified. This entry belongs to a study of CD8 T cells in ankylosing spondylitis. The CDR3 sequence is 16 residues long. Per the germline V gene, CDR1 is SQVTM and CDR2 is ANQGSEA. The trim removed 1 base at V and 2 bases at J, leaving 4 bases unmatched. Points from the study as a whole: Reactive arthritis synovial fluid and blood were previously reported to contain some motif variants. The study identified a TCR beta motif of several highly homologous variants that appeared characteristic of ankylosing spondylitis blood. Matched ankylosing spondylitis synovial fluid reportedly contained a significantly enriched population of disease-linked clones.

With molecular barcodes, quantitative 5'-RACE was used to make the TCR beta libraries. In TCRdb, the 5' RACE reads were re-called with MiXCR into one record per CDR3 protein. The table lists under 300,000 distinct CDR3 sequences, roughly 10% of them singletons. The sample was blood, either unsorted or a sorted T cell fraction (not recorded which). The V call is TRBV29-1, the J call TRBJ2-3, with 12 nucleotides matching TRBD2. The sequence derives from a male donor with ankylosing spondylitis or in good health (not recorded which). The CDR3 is CSVEAASGGATDTQYF. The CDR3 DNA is TGCAGCGTTGAAGCGGCTAGCGGGGGGGCCACAGATACGCAGTATTTT.